The 32 T cell receptor beta chains presented below share a single source sample, sequenced in a study of early T cells in non-severe SARS-CoV-2 infection. TCRdb re-derived calls from the 5' RACE reads in MiXCR, one entry per CDR3 protein. The sample yields some 98,000 distinct CDR3 sequences, approximately 9.9% seen once. Sequenced material: whole blood. These receptor sequences come from an adult who was a healthcare worker with PCR-confirmed SARS-CoV-2 infection or an uninfected control (not recorded which).

This clonotype has a count of ten or more. The chain uses TRBV9 and TRBJ1-2, with D perhaps TRBD1 (5 bases). CDR3 size: 14 residues. The V gene lost 4 bases and the J gene lost 5 bases, with 15 bases spanning the gap. CDR1 and CDR2 from the germline V gene are SGDLS and YYNGEE. CDR3 amino acids: CASSRGEEKYGYTF. The CDR3 DNA reads as TGTGCCAGCAGCCGGGGGGAGGAGAAGTATGGCTACACCTTC.

The V call is TRBV10-2, the J call TRBJ1-1; 7 bases map to TRBD1. Looked up from germline, CDR1 is WSHSY and CDR2 is SAAADI. V lost 4 bases to trimming and J lost 4 bases; unmatched junction nucleotides: 12. The CDR3 spans 16 residues. In DNA, the CDR3 is TGCGCCAGCAGTGTTGGTACAGGGGTACTTTCCACTGAAGCTTTCTTT. This gives the protein CASSVGTGVLSTEAFF.

By its share, this clonotype is medium-sized. This sequence joins TRBV6-1 and TRBJ1-1; D is unresolved. This CDR3 comprises 14 residues. Trimming took 7 bases from V and 0 from J, leaving 12 bases between them. Per the germline V gene, CDR1 is MNHNS and CDR2 is SASEGT. Here the CDR3 reads CASTSLWLNTEAFF. CDR3 bases: TGTGCCAGCACTTCCCTATGGTTGAACACTGAAGCTTTCTTT.

The chain combines TRBV7-2 with TRBJ2-3; D ambiguous. The ends were cut back, 5 bases at V and 4 bases at J, with 10 bases in the middle. The CDR3 runs 13 residues. Germline lookup yields CDR1 SGHTA and CDR2 FQGNSA. For the CDR3, the DNA is TGTGCCAGCAGCCCTACCCGGGCAGATACGCAGTATTTT. Amino acids: CASSPTRADTQYF.

V gene TRBV10-3 combines with J gene TRBJ2-7, with a tentative D call TRBD1 (5 bases). Per the germline V gene, CDR1 is ENHRY and CDR2 is SYGVKD. This CDR3 comprises 11 residues. V dropped 6 bases and J dropped 5 bases, with 8 bases sitting between them. This CDR3 reads CAISGRDEQYF. The CDR3 DNA follows: TGTGCCATCAGCGGCAGGGACGAGCAGTACTTC.

This clonotype was counted between two and nine times. The rearrangement links TRBV6-5 to TRBJ1-1; 8 bases align to TRBD1. The CDR3 contains 17 residues. Trimming removed 2 bases from V and 3 bases from J; junction bases left unmatched: 11. Germline CDR1 MNHEY, CDR2 SVGAGI. Here the CDR3 reads CASSYDSAGGWDTEAFF. The CDR3 DNA reads as TGTGCCAGCAGTTACGATTCGGCAGGGGGCTGGGACACTGAAGCTTTCTTT.

The chain recombines TRBV12-3 or TRBV12-4 with TRBJ1-1; no clear D. The CDR3 consists of 13 residues. V lost 5 bases, J lost 1 base, and 8 bases lay in between. The CDR3 DNA reads TGTGCCAGCAGTCACACGCGGAACACTGAAGCTTTCTTT. Amino acids: CASSHTRNTEAFF.

This clonotype was counted a few times. The rearrangement uses TRBV7-8 and TRBJ2-3, with 8 bases matching TRBD2. The CDR3 loop spans 14 amino acids. Looked up from germline, CDR1 is SGHVS and CDR2 is FQNEAQ. J lost 3 bases, V lost 1 base, and 0 bases had no gene match. DNA for the CDR3: TGTGCCAGCAGCTTAGGCGGGAGGACAGATACGCAGTATTTT. Encoded protein: CASSLGGRTDTQYF.

This clonotype was observed at least ten times. V usage is TRBV27 and J usage is TRBJ2-7; no clear D gene. Looked up from germline, CDR1 is MNHEY and CDR2 is SMNVEV (reference sequence). CDR3 length: 13 amino acids. V was trimmed by 8 bases and J by 3 bases, leaving 14 bases between them. This CDR3 is CASGLKRRYEQYF. CDR3 DNA sequence: TGTGCCAGCGGCTTGAAGAGGCGCTACGAGCAGTACTTC.

This clonotype was observed at least ten times. This chain links TRBV19 with TRBJ1-5, with TRBD1 matching over 12 bases. The germline CDR1 and CDR2 sequences are LNHDA and SQIVND (reference sequence). J lost 2 bases, V lost 2 bases, and 10 bases had no gene match. There are 19 residues in the CDR3. This CDR3 is CASSIRPGQGAIRNQPQHF. The CDR3 DNA is TGTGCCAGTAGTATACGTCCGGGACAGGGGGCGATACGCAATCAGCCCCAGCATTTT.

The CDR3 nucleotides read TGTGCCAGCAGTTTAGAAGGCCAGCATAGCAATCAGCCCCAGCATTTT. Translated: CASSLEGQHSNQPQHF. The chain has TRBV12-3 or TRBV12-4 and TRBJ1-5; the D is unclear. V lost 1 base and J 0 bases, leaving 10 bases between the germline ends. This CDR3 is built from 16 residues.

The CDR3 DNA is TGTGCCAGCAGTTTAGCGCCGAGGACCGGCAGAGCGATTACTGAAGCTTTCTTT. Its translation is CASSLAPRTGRAITEAFF. The gene calls are TRBV12-3 or TRBV12-4 and TRBJ1-1, with no clear D. The V and J ends lost 0 bases and 5 bases respectively, with 22 bases between them. The CDR3 consists of 18 residues.

The rearrangement links TRBV2 to TRBJ1-2, with D perhaps matching TRBD1 (5 bases). Germline loops: CDR1 SNHLY, CDR2 FYNNEI. The CDR3 spans 13 residues. V was clipped by 6 bases and J by 2 bases, with 10 bases between them. The CDR3 DNA reads as TGTGCCAGCAGCCGGACATTAAACTATGGCTACACCTTC. As protein: CASSRTLNYGYTF. The whole variable domain, filled in from reference TRBV2 and TRBJ1-2, reads EPEVTQTPSHQVTQMGQEVILRCVPISNHLYFYWYRQILGQKVEFLVSFYNNEISEKSEIFDDQFSVERPDGSNFTLKIRSTKLEDSAMYFCASSRTLNYGYTFGSGTRLTVV.

Remarks on this clonotype: Mismatch with germline at one junction end may stem from a read error. Written as DNA, the CDR3 is TGTGTCACCCCACGAGACAGGGGCCCCTCCTACGAGCAGTACTTC. This sequence encodes CVTPRDRGPSYEQYF. The chain combines TRBV24-1 with TRBJ2-7; 8 bases agree with TRBD1. This CDR3 contains 15 residues. Germline assignment: CDR1 KGHDR and CDR2 SFDVKD.

This clonotype occurred once. V and J are TRBV12-3 or TRBV12-4 and TRBJ1-4, with D unresolved. The CDR3 is 15 residues long. Deletions cut 5 bases from V and 8 bases from J, with 18 bases between. CDR3 coding DNA: TGTGCCAGCAGTACATCCGGGAGAGGAGGGGAAAAACTGTTTTTT. Protein product: CASSTSGRGGEKLFF.

This clonotype was counted many times. V usage is TRBV29-1 and J usage is TRBJ1-1; 10 bases match TRBD1. CDR3 length: 12 residues. Looked up from germline, CDR1 is SQVTM and CDR2 is ANQGSEA. After removal of 6 bases from V and 10 bases from J, the junction contained 8 bases not matched to a gene. CDR3 sequence: CSVPGQGLGAFF. CDR3 nucleotide sequence: TGCAGCGTCCCGGGACAGGGGTTGGGAGCTTTCTTT.

Ten or more counts support this clonotype. The chain combines TRBV6-6 with TRBJ1-5; no firm D call. Per germline, CDR1 MNHNY and CDR2 SVGAGI (reference sequence). The CDR3 runs 16 residues. V dropped 2 bases and J dropped 0 bases, with 11 bases sitting between them. The CDR3 DNA reads TGTGCCAGCAGTTACGGGATGGCCTATAGCAATCAGCCCCAGCATTTT. The encoded protein is CASSYGMAYSNQPQHF.

This clonotype was seen repeatedly, ten times or more. DNA of the CDR3: TGCAGTGCGGACAGTTACAATGAGCAGTTCTTC. Translation: CSADSYNEQFF. The chain couples TRBV20-1 to TRBJ2-1; a weak D match, TRBD1 (6 bases). V was clipped by 6 bases and J by 4 bases, with 7 bases between them. CDR3 length: 11 residues. The germline gives CDR1 DFQATT, CDR2 SNEGSKA (reference sequence).

J is TRBJ2-6 and V is TRBV18, with D hard to call. V was shortened by 2 bases and J by 2 bases, with 4 bases between the two germline ends. Germline values: CDR1 KGHSH, CDR2 LQKENI. The CDR3 covers 14 residues. The CDR3 here is CASSPGTGANVLTF. The CDR3 DNA sequence: TGTGCCAGCTCACCAGGGACTGGGGCCAACGTCCTGACTTTC.

This clonotype showed up many times. J is TRBJ1-1 and V is TRBV20-1; 7 nucleotides match TRBD1. Germline loops: CDR1 DFQATT, CDR2 SNEGSKA (reference sequence). CDR3 length: 14 amino acids. V shed 0 bases, J shed 3 bases, and the junction held 4 bases outside the gene matches. The CDR3: CSARDRGPDTEAFF. As DNA, the CDR3 is TGCAGTGCTAGAGATAGGGGGCCGGACACTGAAGCTTTCTTT.

This chain connects TRBV18 to TRBJ1-3, with 7 bases matching TRBD1. Germline values: CDR1 KGHSH, CDR2 LQKENI. CDR3 size: 14 residues. V dropped 4 bases and J dropped 5; count of bases not matched to a gene: 5. The CDR3 coding sequence is TGTGCCAGCTCACTACCGGGACAGCGAAACACCATATATTTT. Protein product: CASSLPGQRNTIYF.

This chain connects TRBV29-1 to TRBJ2-6; tentative D call: TRBD1 (6 bases). Germline CDR1 is SQVTM and CDR2 is ANQGSEA. The V end lost 6 bases, the J end lost 0 bases, and 15 bases lay between the germline ends. The CDR3 spans 16 residues. This CDR3 is CSVKTGSLSGANVLTF. The CDR3 region has the DNA TGCAGCGTAAAGACAGGTTCCCTCTCTGGGGCCAACGTCCTGACTTTC.

The gene calls are TRBV13 and TRBJ2-3; D may correspond to TRBD1 or TRBD2 (5 bases each). The CDR3 consists of 17 residues. Trimming left V 4 bases short and J 2 bases short, with 19 bases between. Per the germline V gene, CDR1 is PRHDT and CDR2 is FYEKMQ (reference sequence). The CDR3 DNA sequence: TGTGCCAGCAGCTCCAGACTCCCCGGGACGTTCACAGATACGCAGTATTTT. Protein product: CASSSRLPGTFTDTQYF.

This clonotype was detected ten times or more. This chain connects TRBV7-6 to TRBJ1-1; D call uncertain. Trimming removed 5 bases from V and 0 bases from J, with 7 bases in between. Per germline, CDR1 SGHVS and CDR2 FNYEAQ. This CDR3 is 13 amino acids long. The CDR3 here is CASSLRMNTEAFF. CDR3 nucleotides: TGTGCCAGCAGCCTGCGGATGAACACTGAAGCTTTCTTT.

This rearrangement joins TRBV20-1 to TRBJ1-1, with D tentatively TRBD1 (5 bases). The CDR3 runs 15 residues. CDR1 and CDR2 (germline): DFQATT, SNEGSKA (reference sequence). V was trimmed by 5 bases and J by 1 base, leaving 17 bases between them. CDR3 nucleotide sequence: TGCAGTGCTTACCCGGCGGGACTAAGGAACACTGAAGCTTTCTTT. Translation: CSAYPAGLRNTEAFF.

This sequence joins TRBV18 and TRBJ2-6; 9 bases are a match to TRBD1. The CDR3 spans 15 residues. Germline V gene lookup returns CDR1 KGHSH and CDR2 LQKENI. Trimming cost V 6 bases and J 2 bases; bases outside gene matches: 2. This chain's CDR3 is CASSRTGAGANVLTF. In nucleotides, the CDR3 is TGTGCCAGCTCCCGGACAGGGGCTGGGGCCAACGTCCTGACTTTC.

This clonotype occurred many times. This sequence joins TRBV27 and TRBJ1-6, with 7 bases matching TRBD1. This CDR3 is 15 amino acids long. With V trimmed by 5 bases and J by 10 bases, 11 bases remained unmatched. Germline CDR1 is MNHEY and CDR2 is SMNVEV (reference sequence). CDR3: CASSPSTGYSSPLHF. Written as DNA, the CDR3 is TGTGCCAGCAGTCCCTCGACAGGGTATAGCTCACCCCTCCACTTT.

There are many counts of this clonotype. The rearrangement uses TRBV7-2 and TRBJ2-2; 8 nucleotides match TRBD1. Germline V gene lookup returns CDR1 SGHTA and CDR2 FQGNSA. This CDR3 comprises 13 residues. V shed 6 bases, J shed 9 bases, and the junction held 6 bases outside the gene matches. CDR3 nucleotides: TGTGCCAGCAGATTCGCAGGGGGCCGGGAGCTGTTTTTT. Amino acid sequence: CASRFAGGRELFF.

V usage is TRBV27 and J usage is TRBJ1-2; TRBD1 might be the D (6 bases). The germline CDR1 and CDR2 sequences are MNHEY and SMNVEV (reference sequence). This CDR3 is built from 15 residues. V lost 4 bases and J lost 8, with 20 bases in between. CDR3 sequence (DNA): TGTGCCAGCAGTTCCGGGGGCGCCGGAGGACACGGCTACACCTTC. It is translated as CASSSGGAGGHGYTF.

This clonotype was seen a handful of times. V and J are TRBV24-1 and TRBJ2-3; 9 bases line up with TRBD1. V dropped 8 bases and J dropped 4; count of bases not matched to a gene: 3. The CDR3 is 13 amino acids. The germline V gene encodes CDR1 KGHDR and CDR2 SFDVKD. As DNA, the CDR3 is TGTGCCACCAATACAGGGGGCGCAGATACGCAGTATTTT. Translating gives CATNTGGADTQYF.

This clonotype was seen at least ten times. The chain couples TRBV13 to TRBJ2-2; possibly TRBD1 for D (5 bases). CDR3 length: 15 residues. Trimming removed 6 bases at V and 1 base at J, with 12 bases between. Germline assignment: CDR1 PRHDT and CDR2 FYEKMQ (reference sequence). The CDR3 DNA follows: TGTGCCAGCAGTCTGGGGCCGCGGAACACCGGGGAGCTGTTTTTT. Its protein is CASSLGPRNTGELFF.

This clonotype was counted a few times. The J gene is TRBJ1-5, the V gene TRBV9; D is ambiguous. The CDR3 is 13 amino acids. The V end was cut by 3 bases, the J end by 7 bases, with 11 bases between. Per the germline V gene, CDR1 is SGDLS and CDR2 is YYNGEE. The DNA for the CDR3 is TGTGCCAGCAGCGCCGAGATGTTCCAGCCCCAGCATTTT. Residues: CASSAEMFQPQHF.